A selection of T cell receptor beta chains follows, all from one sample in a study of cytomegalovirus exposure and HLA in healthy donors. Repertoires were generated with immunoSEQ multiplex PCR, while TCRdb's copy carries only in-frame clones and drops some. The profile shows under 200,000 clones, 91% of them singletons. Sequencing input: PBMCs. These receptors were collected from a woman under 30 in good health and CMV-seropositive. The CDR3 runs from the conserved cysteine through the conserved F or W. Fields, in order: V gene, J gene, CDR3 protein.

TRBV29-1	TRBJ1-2	CSAEADRYDYGYTF
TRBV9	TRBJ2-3	CASSAGTSGFTDTQYF
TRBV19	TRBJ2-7	CASSIGTGGNYEQYF
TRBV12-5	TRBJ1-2	CASGFNEVSGQGYGYTF
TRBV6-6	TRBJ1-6	CASSSGNSPLHF
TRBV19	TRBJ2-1	CASSIGGGLSYNEQFF
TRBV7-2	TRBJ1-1	CASHGDRGLITGFEAFF
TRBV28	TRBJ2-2	CASSSAGANTGELFF
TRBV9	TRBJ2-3	CASSVGVGGPLDTQYF
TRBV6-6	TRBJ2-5	CASSYGTSKETQYF
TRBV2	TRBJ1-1	CASQRYTEAFF
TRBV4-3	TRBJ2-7	CASSNGLAGGHEQYF
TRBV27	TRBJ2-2	CASSFRAGNTGELFF
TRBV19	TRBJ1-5	CASSMIGSNQPQHF
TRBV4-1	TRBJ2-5	CASSQEGLAGAGPQYF
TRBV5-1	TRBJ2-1	CASSLLSGRNNEQFF
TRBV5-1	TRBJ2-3	CASSFLRAGDRDTQYF
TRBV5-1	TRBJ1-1	CASRTARGREFQMNTEAFF
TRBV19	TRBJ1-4	CASRNQGATNEKLFF
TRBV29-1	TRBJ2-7	CSVERGTADLCSYEQYF
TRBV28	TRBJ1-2	CASRNRGPNYGYTF
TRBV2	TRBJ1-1	CASKRREGDTEAFF
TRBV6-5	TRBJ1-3	CASQGSGNTIYF
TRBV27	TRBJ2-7	CASSLSGSLYEQYF
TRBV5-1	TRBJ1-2	CASSWGQGLSYGYTF
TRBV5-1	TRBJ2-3	CASSLPGLAGTDTQYF
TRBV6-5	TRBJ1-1	CASSYRNTEAFF
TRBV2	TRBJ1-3	CASSEQAGLVTGNTIYF
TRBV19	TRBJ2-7	CASRRTGGNSEQYF